Below, 2 T cell receptor beta chains from the same sample are listed, as sequenced in a study of blood T cell repertoires in COVID-19. Assay: immunoSEQ multiplex PCR; the TCRdb copy retains only in-frame clones and omits some. The table has about 130,000 clones, roughly 84% seen once; the top ten hold roughly a sixth. Source material: peripheral blood. The receptors were sampled from an elderly woman with acute or convalescent COVID-19.

The chain couples TRBV7-2 to TRBJ1-3, with 8 bases lining up with TRBD1. The germline V gene encodes CDR1 SGHTA and CDR2 FQGNSA. Losses at the gene ends were 4 bases for V and 0 bases for J; bases not matched to a gene: 5. The CDR3 runs to 16 residues. The CDR3 spells CASSSDRGSSGNTIYF. In DNA, the CDR3 is TGTGCCAGCAGCTCAGACAGGGGAAGCTCTGGAAACACCATATATTTT.

The rearrangement uses TRBV3-1 (or the pseudogene TRBV3-2) and TRBJ2-5; 12 positions match TRBD2. CDR1 and CDR2 from the germline V gene are LGHDT and YNNKEL (reference sequence). J gave up 4 bases and V 2 bases, and 2 bases lay outside the gene matches. This CDR3 is 15 amino acids long. CDR3 region: CASSQLAGGPETQYF. The DNA of the CDR3 is TGTGCCAGCAGCCAACTAGCGGGGGGGCCAGAGACCCAGTACTTC.